The next 20 T cell receptor beta chains were all read from a single sample in a study of blood T cell repertoires in COVID-19. The repertoire was sequenced with immunoSEQ multiplex PCR; TCRdb's copy has only in-frame clones and lacks some. The repertoire holds approximately 110,000 clones, with 75% to 90% as singletons. Sequencing used peripheral blood. The receptors originated from an older woman with acute or convalescent COVID-19.

The chain joins TRBV28 to TRBJ2-5; possibly TRBD2 for D (5 bases). The CDR3 totals 14 residues. With 5 bases removed from V and 0 bases from J, the gap between germline ends came to 10 bases. Germline lookup yields CDR1 MDHEN and CDR2 SYDVKM. The CDR3 nucleotides read TGTGCCAGCAGTAGCGGACCGAACCAAGAGACCCAGTACTTC. This sequence encodes CASSSGPNQETQYF.

This chain joins TRBV11-3 and TRBJ2-3, with TRBD2 matching 12 bases. Germline assignment: CDR1 SGHNT and CDR2 YENEEA. This CDR3 contains 15 residues. V dropped 2 bases and J dropped 4; count of bases not matched to a gene: 1. CDR3 protein: CASSLRTSGADTQYF. CDR3 in DNA: TGTGCCAGCAGCTTAAGGACTAGCGGGGCAGATACGCAGTATTTT.

This chain links TRBV11-2 with TRBJ2-4; 7 bases line up with TRBD2. This CDR3 comprises 16 residues. Germline V gives CDR1 SGHAT, CDR2 FQNNGV. With 5 bases clipped from V and 8 bases from J, the junction kept 15 bases outside the gene matches. Written as DNA, the CDR3 is TGTGCCAGCAGCCCCCGCCCCTTGGCGGGGGAGGACATTCAGTACTTC. Its translation: CASSPRPLAGEDIQYF.

The CDR3 DNA is TGTGCCAGCAGCTTTGGGGGGACTAATGAAAAACTGTTTTTT. Protein product: CASSFGGTNEKLFF. The chain couples TRBV7-9 to TRBJ1-4, with D maybe TRBD1 (5 bases). The germline V and J ends were trimmed by 3 bases and 2 bases, with 7 bases remaining between them. This CDR3 region has 14 residues. The germline gives CDR1 SEHNR, CDR2 FQNEAQ (reference sequence).

Only a few counts were recorded for this clone. The V and J genes are TRBV5-5 and TRBJ1-1, with TRBD1 matching over 8 bases. V shed 1 base, J shed 4 bases, and the junction held 6 bases outside the gene matches. Germline-derived CDR1 and CDR2 are SGHKS and YYEKEE (reference sequence). CDR3 length equals 15 residues. In DNA, the CDR3 is TGTGCCAGCAGCTTGCAAGGACAGGGATTCACTGAAGCTTTCTTT. This encodes CASSLQGQGFTEAFF.

The rearrangement joins TRBV28 to TRBJ2-2, with 15 bases lining up with TRBD2. This CDR3 spans 18 amino acids. With V trimmed by 8 bases and J by 7 bases, 14 bases remained unmatched. CDR1 MDHEN and CDR2 SYDVKM come from the germline V gene. Here the CDR3 DNA reads TGTGCCAGCGGGCAGCGGACTAGCGGGGGGGCAGTCGACGGGGAGCTGTTTTTT. Amino acid sequence: CASGQRTSGGAVDGELFF.

This clone has only one observation. The chain has TRBV25-1 and TRBJ2-1; TRBD2 aligns across 8 bases. After removal of 3 bases from V and 2 bases from J, the junction contained 3 bases not matched to a gene. Germline V CDR1 and CDR2: MGHDK, SYGVNS. The length of the CDR3 is 15 residues. For the CDR3, the DNA is TGTGCCAGCAGTGACCCGGGACTAGCCTACAATGAGCAGTTCTTC. Residues: CASSDPGLAYNEQFF. The full variable domain, in which reference TRBV25-1 and TRBJ2-1 provide the parts outside the CDR3, is EADIYQTPRYLVIGTGKKITLECSQTMGHDKMYWYQQDPGMELHLIHYSYGVNSTEKGDLSSESTVSRIRTEHFPLTLESARPSHTSQYLCASSDPGLAYNEQFFGPGTRLTVL.

The chain is built from TRBV29-1 and TRBJ1-1, with TRBD1 matching 9 bases. CDR1 and CDR2 from the germline V gene are SQVTM and ANQGSEA. J lost 5 bases, V lost 7 bases, and 5 bases had no gene match. This CDR3 is 12 amino acids long. The CDR3 coding sequence is TGCAGCGGGACAGGGGTCGGGACTGAAGCTTTCTTT. Translating it yields CSGTGVGTEAFF.

The table lists this clone with a few counts. This rearrangement joins TRBV11-2 to TRBJ1-2; TRBD1 matches 8 bases. This CDR3 has 15 amino acids. Germline V gene sequence: CDR1 SGHAT, CDR2 FQNNGV. The ends lost 5 bases at V and 2 bases at J; junction bases unmatched: 7. The CDR3 nucleotides read TGTGCCAGCAGCCGGACAGGGTCGGAGAACTATGGCTACACCTTC. Encoded protein: CASSRTGSENYGYTF.

V is TRBV4-2 and J is TRBJ2-3; TRBD1 matches at 10 bases. Germline CDR1 and CDR2: LGHNA and YNFKEQ. V gave up 0 bases and J gave up 4 bases; unmatched junction bases: 10. This CDR3 is 18 amino acids long. CDR3: CASSQDMGQGIGADTQYF. For the CDR3, the DNA is TGTGCCAGCAGCCAAGATATGGGACAGGGGATAGGAGCAGATACGCAGTATTTT.

V gene TRBV7-3 combines with J gene TRBJ2-1; 8 positions agree with TRBD2. The CDR3 has 15 residues. The V gene's germline CDR1 is SGHTA and CDR2 FQGTGA. The V and J ends lost 1 base and 8 bases, in that order; junction bases with no gene match: 7. The CDR3 loop is CASSLNGRVGDEQFF. The CDR3 bases are TGTGCCAGCAGCTTAAACGGGAGGGTGGGCGATGAGCAGTTCTTC.

This clone was picked up one time. V is TRBV4-1 and J is TRBJ2-4; a weak D match, TRBD2 (6 bases). Per germline, CDR1 MGHRA and CDR2 YSYEKL. V lost 1 base and J lost 3, with 19 bases in between. This CDR3 is 18 amino acids long. The CDR3 nucleotides read TGCGCCAGCAGCCAAGGAATGAGGGTGCGGGACCTCAAAAACATTCAGTACTTC. The encoded protein is CASSQGMRVRDLKNIQYF.

This clone was seen a few times. The chain is built from TRBV28 and TRBJ1-6; 12 nucleotides agree with TRBD1. The CDR3 sequence is 18 residues long. CDR1 and CDR2 (germline): MDHEN, SYDVKM. The trim removed 5 bases at V and 9 bases at J, leaving 14 bases unmatched. In DNA form, the CDR3 reads TGTGCCAGCAGTCCATACCTAGGGACAGGGGGCTTATTTTCACCCCTCCACTTT. Translation gives CASSPYLGTGGLFSPLHF.

V and J are TRBV18 and TRBJ2-1, with 7 bases identical to TRBD2. The CDR3 has 15 amino acids. Trimming at V came to 0 bases and at J to 6 bases, leaving 5 bases not matched to a gene. Germline CDR1 is KGHSH and CDR2 is LQKENI. CDR3 sequence (DNA): TGTGCCAGCTCACCACCCAGCGGGAAAACCAATGAGCAGTTCTTC. It yields the protein CASSPPSGKTNEQFF.

The chain carries TRBV10-3 and TRBJ1-2; D uncertain. Trimming shortened V by 0 bases and J by 4 bases, and 12 bases separated the two germline ends. Germline CDR1 is ENHRY and CDR2 is SYGVKD. The CDR3 is made up of 15 amino acids. The CDR3 region has the DNA TGTGCCATCAGTGAGTCGCTCGGGGAACCCTATGGCTACACCTTC. Protein: CAISESLGEPYGYTF.

The V and J genes are TRBV19 and TRBJ2-1; 9 nucleotides align to TRBD1. This CDR3 has 14 residues. The germline V gene has CDR1 LNHDA and CDR2 SQIVND (reference sequence). J was trimmed by 6 bases and V by 6 bases; bases with no gene match: 6. CDR3 bases: TGTGCCAGTAGCCGGGGACAGGGAAGCAATGAGCAGTTCTTC. It yields the protein CASSRGQGSNEQFF.

The rearrangement uses TRBV7-3 and TRBJ2-1; 8 positions agree with TRBD2. CDR1 is SGHTA, CDR2 FQGTGA, per germline. V lost 2 bases, J lost 4 bases, and 4 bases stayed unmatched. This CDR3 spans 15 amino acids. As DNA, the CDR3 is TGTGCCAGCAGCTTAGGGCCTAGCGGGTACAATGAGCAGTTCTTC. It translates to CASSLGPSGYNEQFF.

Only one count was recorded for this clone. The V gene is TRBV6-5, the J gene TRBJ2-7; TRBD2 agrees at 7 bases. Germline CDR1 and CDR2: MNHEY and SVGAGI. The CDR3 loop spans 13 amino acids. V lost 5 bases, J lost 4 bases, and 5 bases stayed unmatched. The CDR3 region has the DNA TGTGCCAGCAGTCACCGGGAGGATTACGAGCAGTACTTC. This gives the protein CASSHREDYEQYF.

This sequence joins TRBV15 and TRBJ2-5, with D maybe TRBD2 (7 bases). Germline loops: CDR1 LNHNV, CDR2 YYDKDF (reference sequence). This CDR3 region has 12 residues. V was trimmed by 5 bases and J by 5 bases, leaving 9 bases between them. CDR3 DNA sequence: TGTGCCACCAGCGGGGGGGCGGAGACCCAGTACTTC. Its translation: CATSGGAETQYF.

The chain uses TRBV5-1 and TRBJ2-5, with 8 positions matching TRBD2. The V segment lost 4 bases and the J segment 9 bases; nucleotides outside the gene matches: 5. The CDR3 is made up of 12 amino acids. Germline CDR1 reads SGHRS; CDR2 reads YFSETQ. CDR3 loop: CASSAAGGPQYF. The CDR3 coding sequence is TGCGCCAGCAGCGCGGCGGGAGGCCCCCAGTACTTC. The full variable domain, with the rest looked up from reference TRBV5-1 and TRBJ2-5, is KAGVTQTPRYLIKTRGQQVTLSCSPISGHRSVSWYQQTPGQGLQFLFEYFSETQRNKGNFPGRFSGRQFSNSRSEMNVSTLELGDSALYLCASSAAGGPQYFGPGTRLLVL.